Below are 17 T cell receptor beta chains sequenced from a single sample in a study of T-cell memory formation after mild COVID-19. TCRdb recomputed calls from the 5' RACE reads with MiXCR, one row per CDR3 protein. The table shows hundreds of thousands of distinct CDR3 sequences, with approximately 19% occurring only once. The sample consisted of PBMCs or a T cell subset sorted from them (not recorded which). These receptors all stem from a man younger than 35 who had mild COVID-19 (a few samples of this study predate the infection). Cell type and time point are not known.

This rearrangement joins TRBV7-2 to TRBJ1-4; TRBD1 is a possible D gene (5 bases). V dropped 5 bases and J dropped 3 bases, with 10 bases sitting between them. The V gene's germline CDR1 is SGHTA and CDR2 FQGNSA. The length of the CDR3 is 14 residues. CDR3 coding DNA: TGTGCCAGCAGCGTCCGGGGCCCTAATGAAAAACTGTTTTTT. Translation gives CASSVRGPNEKLFF.

The CDR3 DNA sequence: TGTGCCAGCAGTTACTCTGGGGGCATGGGATATGGCTACACCTTC. Translated: CASSYSGGMGYGYTF. This chain connects TRBV6-5 to TRBJ1-2; D possibly corresponds to TRBD1 (6 bases). The germline gives CDR1 MNHEY, CDR2 SVGAGI. V was pared by 0 bases and J by 5 bases, with 13 bases between. This CDR3 has 15 residues.

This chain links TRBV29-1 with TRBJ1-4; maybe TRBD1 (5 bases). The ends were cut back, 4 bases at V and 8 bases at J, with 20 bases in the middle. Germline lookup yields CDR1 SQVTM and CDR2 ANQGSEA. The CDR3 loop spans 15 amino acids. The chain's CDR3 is CSVGAHGGREEKLFF. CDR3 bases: TGCAGCGTTGGGGCCCATGGGGGTCGAGAGGAAAAACTGTTTTTT.

The CDR3 protein is CASSSPGTSGLTSIDYEQYF. In DNA form, the CDR3 reads TGTGCCAGCAGCTCGCCCGGGACTAGCGGGCTCACTTCGATCGATTACGAGCAGTACTTC. The chain joins TRBV7-8 to TRBJ2-7; 12 bases line up with TRBD2. The CDR3 totals 20 residues. With 4 bases clipped from V and 4 bases from J, the junction kept 20 bases outside the gene matches. The germline V gene encodes CDR1 SGHVS and CDR2 FQNEAQ.

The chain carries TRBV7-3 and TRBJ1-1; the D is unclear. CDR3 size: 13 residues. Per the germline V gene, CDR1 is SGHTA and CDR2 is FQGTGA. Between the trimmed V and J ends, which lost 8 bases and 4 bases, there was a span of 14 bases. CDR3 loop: CASGRGPGTEAFF. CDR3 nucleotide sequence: TGTGCCAGCGGGCGAGGGCCGGGCACTGAAGCTTTCTTT. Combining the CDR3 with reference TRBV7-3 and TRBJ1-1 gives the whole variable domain GAGVSQTPSNKVTEKGKYVELRCDPISGHTALYWYRQSLGQGPEFLIYFQGTGAADDSGLPNDRFFAVRPEGSVSTLKIQRTERGDSAVYLCASGRGPGTEAFFGQGTRLTVV.

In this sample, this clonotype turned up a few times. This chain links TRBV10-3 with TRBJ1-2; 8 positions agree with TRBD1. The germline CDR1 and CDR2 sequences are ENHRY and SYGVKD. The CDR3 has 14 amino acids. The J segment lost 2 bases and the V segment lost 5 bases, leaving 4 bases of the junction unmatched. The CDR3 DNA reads TGTGCCATCAGTTCAGGGGGCAGGAACTATGGCTACACCTTC. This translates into CAISSGGRNYGYTF.

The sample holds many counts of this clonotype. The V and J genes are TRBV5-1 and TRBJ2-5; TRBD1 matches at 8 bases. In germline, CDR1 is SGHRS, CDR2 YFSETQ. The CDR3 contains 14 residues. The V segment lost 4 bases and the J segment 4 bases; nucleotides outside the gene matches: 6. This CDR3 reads CASSHDRGGETQYF. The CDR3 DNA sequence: TGCGCCAGCAGCCACGACAGGGGAGGAGAGACCCAGTACTTC.

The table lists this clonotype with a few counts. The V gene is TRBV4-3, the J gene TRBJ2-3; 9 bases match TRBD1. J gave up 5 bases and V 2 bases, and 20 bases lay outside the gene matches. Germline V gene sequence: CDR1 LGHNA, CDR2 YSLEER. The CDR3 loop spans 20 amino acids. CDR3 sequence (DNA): TGCGCCAGCAGCCAACCCCGGGACAGGGTTTTCACTCCCCCACGAGATACGCAGTATTTT. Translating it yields CASSQPRDRVFTPPRDTQYF.

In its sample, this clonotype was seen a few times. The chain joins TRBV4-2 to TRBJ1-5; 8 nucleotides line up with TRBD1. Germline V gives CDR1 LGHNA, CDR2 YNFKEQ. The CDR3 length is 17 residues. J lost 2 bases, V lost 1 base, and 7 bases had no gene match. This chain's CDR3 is CASSQGAPDRGNQPQHF. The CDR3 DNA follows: TGTGCCAGCAGCCAAGGGGCACCGGACAGGGGCAATCAGCCCCAGCATTTT.

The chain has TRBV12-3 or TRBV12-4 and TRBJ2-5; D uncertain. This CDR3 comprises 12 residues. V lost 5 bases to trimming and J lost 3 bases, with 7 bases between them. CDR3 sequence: CASSAEEETQYF. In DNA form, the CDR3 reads TGTGCCAGCAGTGCGGAAGAAGAGACCCAGTACTTC.

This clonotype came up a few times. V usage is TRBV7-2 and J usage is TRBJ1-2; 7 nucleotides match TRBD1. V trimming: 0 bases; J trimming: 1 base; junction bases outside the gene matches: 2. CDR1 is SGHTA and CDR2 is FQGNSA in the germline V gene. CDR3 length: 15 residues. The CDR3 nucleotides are TGTGCCAGCAGCTTAGCGACAGGGTTTAACTATGGCTACACCTTC. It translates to CASSLATGFNYGYTF. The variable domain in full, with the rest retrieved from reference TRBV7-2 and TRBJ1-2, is GAGVSQSPSNKVTEKGKDVELRCDPISGHTALYWYRQSLGQGLEFLIYFQGNSAPDKSGLPSDRFSAERTGGSVSTLTIQRTQQEDSAVYLCASSLATGFNYGYTFGSGTRLTVV.

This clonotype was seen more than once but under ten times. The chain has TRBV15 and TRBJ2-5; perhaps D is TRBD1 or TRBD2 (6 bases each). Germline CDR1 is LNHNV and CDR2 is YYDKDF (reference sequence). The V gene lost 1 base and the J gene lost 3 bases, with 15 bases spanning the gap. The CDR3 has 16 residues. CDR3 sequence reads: CATSRGGAYGKETQYF. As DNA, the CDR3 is TGTGCCACCAGCAGAGGGGGGGCTTACGGGAAAGAGACCCAGTACTTC.

CDR3 nucleotides: TGTGCCAGCAGCAGACAGGGGGAGGGTGGCTACACCTTC. It translates to CASSRQGEGGYTF. J is TRBJ1-2 and V is TRBV27, with 9 bases matching TRBD1. This CDR3 comprises 13 residues. The V gene end was trimmed by 6 bases and the J gene end by 7 bases; junction bases not matched to a gene: 6. Germline-derived CDR1 and CDR2 are MNHEY and SMNVEV (reference sequence).

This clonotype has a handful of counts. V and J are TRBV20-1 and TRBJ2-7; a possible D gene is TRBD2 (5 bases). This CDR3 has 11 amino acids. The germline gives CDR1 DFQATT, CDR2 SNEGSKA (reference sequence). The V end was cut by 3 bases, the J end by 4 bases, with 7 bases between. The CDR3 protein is CSARRAYEQYV. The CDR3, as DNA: TGCAGTGCTAGGAGGGCGTACGAGCAGTACGTC.

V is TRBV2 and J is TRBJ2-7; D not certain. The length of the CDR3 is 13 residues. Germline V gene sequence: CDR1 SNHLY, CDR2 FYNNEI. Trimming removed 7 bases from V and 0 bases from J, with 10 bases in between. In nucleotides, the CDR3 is TGTGCCAGCACGTGGTCATTCTCCTACGAGCAGTACTTC. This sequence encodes CASTWSFSYEQYF.

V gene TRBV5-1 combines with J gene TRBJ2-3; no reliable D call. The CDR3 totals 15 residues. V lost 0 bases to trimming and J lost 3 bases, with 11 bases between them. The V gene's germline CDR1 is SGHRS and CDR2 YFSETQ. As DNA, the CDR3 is TGCGCCAGCAGCTTGGACGGAAAGGGTACAGATACGCAGTATTTT. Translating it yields CASSLDGKGTDTQYF.

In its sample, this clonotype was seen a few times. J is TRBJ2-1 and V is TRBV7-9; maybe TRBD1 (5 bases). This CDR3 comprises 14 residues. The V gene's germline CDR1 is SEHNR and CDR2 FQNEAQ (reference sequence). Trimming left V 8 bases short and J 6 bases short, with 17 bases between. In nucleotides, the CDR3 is TGTGCCAGCCAAAACCAGGGATCGTCCAATGAGCAGTTCTTC. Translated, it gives CASQNQGSSNEQFF.